These 14 T cell receptor beta chains were sequenced from one sample in a study of OX40 agonist ivuxolimab in advanced cancers. TCRdb's copy holds only in-frame clones and misses some; the assay was immunoSEQ multiplex PCR. The sample holds 100,000 to 150,000 clones, over 85% seen once. Sample: CD4+ or CD8+ T cells sorted from blood, taken in a trial of the OX40 agonist ivuxolimab. Receptors were obtained from an adult with an advanced solid tumor such as melanoma, head and neck, liver or kidney cancer.

The chain uses TRBV28 and TRBJ1-5; D possibly corresponds to TRBD1 (5 bases). Trimming stripped 6 bases from V and 3 bases from J, with 12 bases between. This CDR3 has 14 amino acids. The germline V gene encodes CDR1 MDHEN and CDR2 SYDVKM. CDR3 loop: CASRQGLTNQPQHF. CDR3 coding DNA: TGTGCCAGCAGGCAGGGATTAACCAATCAGCCCCAGCATTTT. The variable domain in full, with the rest retrieved from reference TRBV28 and TRBJ1-5, is DVKVTQSSRYLVKRTGEKVFLECVQDMDHENMFWYRQDPGLGLRLIYFSYDVKMKEKGDIPEGYSVSREKKERFSLILESASTNQTSMYLCASRQGLTNQPQHFGDGTRLSIL.

The chain employs TRBV7-9 and TRBJ2-3; 16 bases map to TRBD2. Trimming at V came to 4 bases and at J to 5 bases, leaving 9 bases not matched to a gene. The germline V gene has CDR1 SEHNR and CDR2 FQNEAQ (reference sequence). The CDR3 is 18 amino acids. The CDR3 region is CASSSGLAGGPRIDTQYF. The CDR3 DNA is TGTGCCAGCAGCTCGGGACTAGCGGGAGGGCCTAGGATAGATACGCAGTATTTT.

The rearrangement uses TRBV5-6 and TRBJ2-2; 13 bases map to TRBD2. V was pared by 4 bases and J by 7 bases, with 4 bases of the junction left unmatched. CDR1 is SGHDT and CDR2 is YYEEEE in the germline V gene. This CDR3 is 15 amino acids long. CDR3 amino acids: CASSTGLAGVGELFF. The CDR3 nucleotides read TGTGCCAGCAGCACAGGACTAGCGGGAGTCGGGGAGCTGTTTTTT.

This rearrangement joins TRBV6-6 to TRBJ2-7, with a tentative D call TRBD1 (5 bases). Germline CDR1 MNHNY, CDR2 SVGAGI (reference sequence). The CDR3 is made up of 14 amino acids. With 2 bases removed from V and 2 bases from J, the gap between germline ends came to 10 bases. The CDR3 region has the DNA TGTGCCAGCAGTTACGGCGCAGGGCCCTACGAGCAGTACTTC. Its translation: CASSYGAGPYEQYF.

This chain connects TRBV9 to TRBJ2-1, with 14 bases identical to TRBD2. CDR1 and CDR2 (germline): SGDLS, YYNGEE. Losses at the gene ends were 0 bases for V and 13 bases for J; bases not matched to a gene: 9. This CDR3 is 16 amino acids long. The CDR3: CASSVAPTSGRAKQFF. The CDR3 nucleotides are TGTGCCAGCAGCGTAGCTCCGACTAGCGGGAGGGCTAAACAGTTCTTC. The full variable domain, in which reference TRBV9 and TRBJ2-1 provide the parts outside the CDR3, is DSGVTQTPKHLITATGQRVTLRCSPRSGDLSVYWYQQSLDQGLQFLIQYYNGEERAKGNILERFSAQQFPDLHSELNLSSLELGDSALYFCASSVAPTSGRAKQFFGPGTRLTVL.

This chain connects TRBV18 to TRBJ1-2; a possible D gene is TRBD1 (5 bases). Per germline, CDR1 KGHSH and CDR2 LQKENI. CDR3 length equals 16 residues. The V gene lost 6 bases and the J gene lost 2 bases, with 19 bases spanning the gap. The CDR3: CASSPTSGTGNYGYTF. The CDR3 DNA reads as TGTGCCAGCTCCCCCACGTCAGGGACTGGGAACTATGGCTACACCTTC.

The gene calls are TRBV11-2 and TRBJ1-1; D may be TRBD1 (5 bases). Germline V gives CDR1 SGHAT, CDR2 FQNNGV. V lost 5 bases to trimming and J lost 1 base, with 11 bases between them. The CDR3 covers 14 residues. The CDR3 DNA reads TGTGCCAGCAGCCCGGGACGGCGGAACACTGAAGCTTTCTTT. This translates into CASSPGRRNTEAFF. Complete variable domain (other parts from reference TRBV11-2 and TRBJ1-1): EAGVAQSPRYKIIEKRQSVAFWCNPISGHATLYWYQQILGQGPKLLIQFQNNGVVDDSQLPKDRFSAERLKGVDSTLKIQPAKLEDSAVYLCASSPGRRNTEAFFGQGTRLTVV.

The chain is built from TRBV19 and TRBJ1-2; the D gene is possibly TRBD1 (5 bases). The germline V gene has CDR1 LNHDA and CDR2 SQIVND (reference sequence). CDR3 length equals 15 residues. The ends were cut back, 1 base at V and 2 bases at J, with 11 bases in the middle. The CDR3 sequence is CASSIVQGGNYGYTF. CDR3 nucleotides: TGTGCCAGTAGTATAGTTCAGGGTGGGAACTATGGCTACACCTTC.

This clone was seen just once. The J gene is TRBJ1-4, the V gene TRBV28, with D perhaps TRBD1 (6 bases). Germline assignment: CDR1 MDHEN and CDR2 SYDVKM. The V end was cut by 7 bases, the J end by 8 bases, with 11 bases between. This CDR3 is built from 12 residues. The chain's CDR3 is CASTGQNEKLFF. The CDR3 DNA sequence: TGTGCCAGCACAGGACAGAACGAAAAACTGTTTTTT.

The chain combines TRBV28 with TRBJ2-5; the D gene is possibly TRBD2 (7 bases). The CDR3 is made up of 14 amino acids. V lost 10 bases to trimming and J lost 5 bases, with 20 bases between them. Germline V gives CDR1 MDHEN, CDR2 SYDVKM. CDR3 sequence: CATQGAGRGETQYF. The CDR3 nucleotides are TGTGCCACCCAAGGGGCAGGGAGGGGGGAGACCCAGTACTTC. Full variable domain (rest looked up from reference TRBV28 and TRBJ2-5): DVKVTQSSRYLVKRTGEKVFLECVQDMDHENMFWYRQDPGLGLRLIYFSYDVKMKEKGDIPEGYSVSREKKERFSLILESASTNQTSMYLCATQGAGRGETQYFGPGTRLLVL.

CDR3 region: CASDNRVGEQYF. In nucleotides, the CDR3 is TGTGCCAGCGATAACAGGGTGGGGGAGCAGTACTTC. The chain employs TRBV19 and TRBJ2-7, with D perhaps TRBD1 (6 bases). Germline CDR1 LNHDA, CDR2 SQIVND (reference sequence). The germline V and J ends were trimmed by 9 bases and 7 bases, with 16 bases remaining between them. The CDR3 is made up of 12 amino acids.

The chain employs TRBV30 and TRBJ1-5; no clear D. This CDR3 has 9 residues. V lost 8 bases and J 4 bases, leaving 3 bases between the germline ends. Germline CDR1 GTSNPN, CDR2 SVGIG (reference sequence). Here the CDR3 DNA reads TGTGCCGGGAATCAGCCCCAGCATTTT. It encodes CAGNQPQHF.

The V gene is TRBV7-9, the J gene TRBJ2-1, with D hard to call. Germline loops: CDR1 SEHNR, CDR2 FQNEAQ (reference sequence). CDR3 length equals 11 residues. V was clipped by 2 bases and J by 8 bases, with 4 bases between them. The CDR3 region is CASSLWDEQFF. The CDR3 region has the DNA TGTGCCAGCAGCTTATGGGATGAGCAGTTCTTC. Combining the CDR3 with reference TRBV7-9 and TRBJ2-1 gives the whole variable domain DTGVSQNPRHKITKRGQNVTFRCDPISEHNRLYWYRQTLGQGPEFLTYFQNEAQLEKSRLLSDRFSAERPKGSFSTLEIQRTEQGDSAMYLCASSLWDEQFFGPGTRLTVL.

The chain couples TRBV11-1 to TRBJ2-5; 10 bases are shared with TRBD2. Germline loops: CDR1 SGHAT, CDR2 FQDESV (reference sequence). The CDR3 length is 17 residues. Trimming cost V 3 bases and J 5 bases; bases outside gene matches: 12. This CDR3 is CASSFPSGGAREETQYF. The CDR3, as DNA: TGTGCCAGCAGCTTCCCCAGCGGGGGGGCCAGGGAGGAGACCCAGTACTTC.